These 30 T cell receptor beta chains were all obtained from the same sample, sequenced in a study of T cell responses to AZD1222 COVID-19 vaccine. TCRdb's copy holds only in-frame clones and misses some; the assay was immunoSEQ multiplex PCR. The table shows under 100,000 clones, with approximately 90% occurring only once. The sequenced sample was peripheral blood, obtained 28 days after the second AZD1222 dose. These receptors originate from an adult who received the AZD1222 COVID-19 vaccine.

This sequence joins TRBV7-9 and TRBJ1-2; D uncertain. Germline CDR1 SEHNR, CDR2 FQNEAQ (reference sequence). V lost 5 bases, J lost 8 bases, and 21 bases lay in between. There are 15 residues in the CDR3. The CDR3 DNA sequence: TGTGCCAGCAGCCGCTTGTTGGCCCACCGCAGGGGCTACACCTTC. Translated, it gives CASSRLLAHRRGYTF.

The genes are TRBV7-3 and TRBJ2-1; tentatively, D is TRBD1 or TRBD2 (5 bases each). The V end was cut by 4 bases, the J end by 6 bases, with 22 bases between. CDR1 and CDR2 from the germline V gene are SGHTA and FQGTGA. The CDR3 extends over 17 amino acids. The CDR3 DNA sequence: TGTGCCAGCAGCTCTGTTGTTACGGGGCGCCCCGCCAATGAGCAGTTCTTC. Amino acid sequence: CASSSVVTGRPANEQFF.

The chain joins TRBV11-3 to TRBJ2-2; D assignment may be TRBD1 or TRBD2 (5 bases each). Per germline, CDR1 SGHNT and CDR2 YENEEA. The CDR3 loop spans 12 amino acids. With 8 bases removed from V and 1 base from J, the gap between germline ends came to 5 bases. Here the CDR3 DNA reads TGTGCCAGCGGGGGGAACACCGGGGAGCTGTTTTTT. It translates to CASGGNTGELFF.

The CDR3 DNA sequence: TGTGCCAGCAGTTGGGGGCGCGTGGGTTATTCACCCCTCCACTTT. Its translation: CASSWGRVGYSPLHF. The chain uses TRBV2 and TRBJ1-6, with D perhaps TRBD1 (6 bases). The CDR3 covers 15 residues. The germline CDR1 and CDR2 sequences are SNHLY and FYNNEI. Between the trimmed V and J ends, which lost 5 bases and 8 bases, there was a span of 16 bases.

This chain links TRBV20-1 with TRBJ2-5; no definite D call. The CDR3 is 9 residues long. The germline V gene has CDR1 DFQATT and CDR2 SNEGSKA (reference sequence). The germline V and J ends were trimmed by 3 bases and 5 bases, with 1 base remaining between them. The chain's CDR3 is CSARETQYF. CDR3 sequence (DNA): TGCAGTGCTAGGGAGACCCAGTACTTC.

The gene calls are TRBV12-3 or TRBV12-4 and TRBJ1-1, with TRBD1 identical over 7 bases. V lost 6 bases to trimming and J lost 3 bases; unmatched junction nucleotides: 4. This CDR3 has 13 residues. CDR3 region: CASRTDRDTEAFF. DNA of the CDR3: TGTGCCAGCAGAACAGACAGGGACACTGAAGCTTTCTTT.

The count of this clone is one. The rearrangement joins TRBV7-9 to TRBJ1-6; D may be TRBD1 (5 bases). Trimming cost V 0 bases and J 8 bases, with 8 bases left between them. Germline V lookup: CDR1 SEHNR, CDR2 FQNEAQ (reference sequence). This CDR3 has 14 residues. In DNA, the CDR3 is TGTGCCAGCAGCTTAGCCGGGGCGGATTCACCCCTCCACTTT. Its protein product is CASSLAGADSPLHF. Based on the CDR3 plus reference TRBV7-9 and TRBJ1-6, the full variable domain is DTGVSQNPRHKITKRGQNVTFRCDPISEHNRLYWYRQTLGQGPEFLTYFQNEAQLEKSRLLSDRFSAERPKGSFSTLEIQRTEQGDSAMYLCASSLAGADSPLHFGNGTRLTVT.

This rearrangement joins TRBV18 to TRBJ2-7; possibly TRBD1 for D (5 bases). This CDR3 region has 14 residues. The germline CDR1 and CDR2 sequences are KGHSH and LQKENI. V was shortened by 2 bases and J by 2 bases, with 10 bases between the two germline ends. Here the CDR3 reads CASSPETDTYEQYF. For the CDR3, the DNA is TGTGCCAGCTCACCAGAGACGGACACCTACGAGCAGTACTTC.

The chain couples TRBV5-1 to TRBJ2-7; 9 bases agree with TRBD1. The CDR3 has 12 residues. Losses at the gene ends were 4 bases for V and 6 bases for J; bases not matched to a gene: 2. CDR1 is SGHRS and CDR2 is YFSETQ in the germline V gene. In DNA, the CDR3 is TGCGCCAGCAGCGTGGACAGGGGCGAGCAGTACGTC. This encodes CASSVDRGEQYV.

The chain carries TRBV7-9 and TRBJ2-2, with D tentatively TRBD1 (6 bases). Trimming cost V 3 bases and J 1 base, with 9 bases left between them. The CDR3 length is 15 residues. Germline-derived CDR1 and CDR2 are SEHNR and FQNEAQ (reference sequence). CDR3 loop: CASSFDRRNTGELFF. The CDR3 DNA is TGTGCCAGCAGCTTTGACAGGCGGAACACCGGGGAGCTGTTTTTT.

The rearrangement joins TRBV10-1 to TRBJ1-4, with D uncertain. Trimming removed 2 bases from V and 7 bases from J, with 8 bases in between. Per the germline V gene, CDR1 is WNHNN and CDR2 is SYGVQD (reference sequence). The CDR3 is made up of 13 amino acids. Here the CDR3 DNA reads TGCGCCAGCAGTGAGACCCCGAGTGAAAAACTGTTTTTT. Its translation: CASSETPSEKLFF.

In DNA form, the CDR3 reads TGTGCCAGCACCCCAGGGTGGGGACATTCACCCCTCCACTTT. Protein: CASTPGWGHSPLHF. The chain is built from TRBV3-1 (or the pseudogene TRBV3-2) and TRBJ1-6, with D possibly being TRBD1 (5 bases). Germline V gives CDR1 LGHDT, CDR2 YNNKEL (reference sequence). V was shortened by 7 bases and J by 8 bases, with 15 bases between the two germline ends. The CDR3 is made up of 14 amino acids.

The chain is built from TRBV27 and TRBJ1-3; D is ambiguous. Germline values: CDR1 MNHEY, CDR2 SMNVEV (reference sequence). Trimming pared 0 bases from V and 4 bases from J, leaving 4 bases between. The CDR3 covers 13 residues. CDR3 in amino acids: CASSLSGGNTIYF. Written as DNA, the CDR3 is TGTGCCAGCAGTTTATCGGGCGGAAACACCATATATTTT.

The chain combines TRBV6-1 with TRBJ1-1; weak D call: TRBD1 (5 bases). The V end was cut by 2 bases, the J end by 9 bases, with 22 bases between. The V gene's germline CDR1 is MNHNS and CDR2 SASEGT. The CDR3 extends over 16 amino acids. The CDR3 nucleotides read TGTGCCAGCAGTGAAAATAGGTTGGGGCAGGGTTTTAAAGCTTTCTTT. Protein: CASSENRLGQGFKAFF.

In its sample, this clone was seen once. The chain has TRBV3-1 (or the pseudogene TRBV3-2) and TRBJ2-5; D is unresolved. CDR3 size: 13 residues. Germline V CDR1 and CDR2: LGHDT, YNNKEL (reference sequence). V lost 1 base and J 5 bases, leaving 8 bases between the germline ends. CDR3 protein: CASSQGGYETQYF. The CDR3 coding sequence is TGTGCCAGCAGCCAAGGGGGATATGAGACCCAGTACTTC.

This rearrangement joins TRBV9 to TRBJ1-1; D gene ambiguous. Per the germline V gene, CDR1 is SGDLS and CDR2 is YYNGEE. CDR3 length equals 14 residues. V lost 4 bases and J 2 bases, leaving 12 bases between the germline ends. CDR3 sequence reads: CASSTSRGNTEAFF. Written as DNA, the CDR3 is TGTGCCAGCAGCACCTCCCGGGGAAACACTGAAGCTTTCTTT.

V is TRBV30 and J is TRBJ2-5; tentative D call: TRBD1 (6 bases). This CDR3 comprises 15 residues. V was pared by 5 bases and J by 5 bases, with 21 bases between. Germline CDR1 GTSNPN, CDR2 SVGIG (reference sequence). The CDR3 DNA is TGTGCCTGGGAGAGAACAGGGCTGGATGTCGAGACCCAGTACTTC. It encodes CAWERTGLDVETQYF.

This clone has a single count. The chain couples TRBV30 to TRBJ2-7; D is unresolved. The CDR3 sequence is 13 residues long. CDR1 GTSNPN and CDR2 SVGIG come from the germline V gene (reference sequence). V was clipped by 1 base and J by 0 bases, with 7 bases between them. CDR3 DNA sequence: TGTGCCTGGAGTGGGCAGGTCTCCTACGAGCAGTACTTC. It encodes CAWSGQVSYEQYF.

This chain joins TRBV4-3 and TRBJ2-2; 10 bases are shared with TRBD2. V was clipped by 3 bases and J by 4 bases; unmatched bases: 5. The CDR3 has 16 residues. Germline-derived CDR1 and CDR2 are LGHNA and YSLEER. CDR3 region: CASSHEASGGTGELFF. CDR3 sequence (DNA): TGCGCCAGCAGCCACGAAGCTAGCGGGGGCACCGGGGAGCTGTTTTTT.

This clone was seen just once. The rearrangement links TRBV4-2 to TRBJ2-5, with unresolved D. The CDR3 loop spans 15 amino acids. The V end was cut by 0 bases, the J end by 1 base, with 9 bases between. Germline CDR1 and CDR2: LGHNA and YNFKEQ. The CDR3 loop is CASSQEEPTQETQYF. CDR3 DNA sequence: TGTGCCAGCAGCCAAGAAGAACCGACCCAAGAGACCCAGTACTTC.

The chain combines TRBV28 with TRBJ1-6; D remains unclear. V was shortened by 7 bases and J by 5 bases, with 9 bases between the two germline ends. Germline loops: CDR1 MDHEN, CDR2 SYDVKM. The CDR3 is 13 amino acids. CDR3 sequence reads: CASTGWNNSPLHF. The DNA for the CDR3 is TGTGCCAGCACCGGATGGAATAATTCACCCCTCCACTTT.

The rearrangement uses TRBV2 and TRBJ2-7; D is uncertain. CDR3 length: 15 amino acids. Trimming took off 3 bases at V and 0 bases at J, with 12 bases between the two ends. Per germline, CDR1 SNHLY and CDR2 FYNNEI. DNA for the CDR3: TGTGCCAGCAGTGACGTCGGCGTACTCTCCTACGAGCAGTACTTC. It specifies CASSDVGVLSYEQYF.

The chain couples TRBV4-3 to TRBJ1-6, with 12 bases identical to TRBD1. The junction had 17 bases not matched to a gene; V was cut back by 2 bases and J by 9 bases. The CDR3 is made up of 20 amino acids. Germline V gene lookup returns CDR1 LGHNA and CDR2 YSLEER. CDR3 bases: TGCGCCAGCAGCCAACATGCCGGGACAGGGGGCGGCCAAGGGGGTTCACCCCTCCACTTT. Its translation: CASSQHAGTGGGQGGSPLHF.

The chain recombines TRBV30 with TRBJ2-1, with D possibly being TRBD1 or TRBD2 (5 bases each). The CDR3 extends over 13 amino acids. Looked up from germline, CDR1 is GTSNPN and CDR2 is SVGIG (reference sequence). Trimming took off 0 bases at V and 7 bases at J, with 10 bases between the two ends. This CDR3 reads CAWSVLGENEQFF. The CDR3 coding sequence is TGTGCCTGGAGTGTACTAGGGGAGAATGAGCAGTTCTTC.

V gene TRBV7-6 combines with J gene TRBJ2-2; D remains unclear. V shed 1 base and J shed 4 bases, with 4 bases lying between them. Germline CDR1 and CDR2: SGHVS and FNYEAQ. The CDR3 is 13 residues long. The CDR3 DNA is TGTGCCAGCAGCTTAGGTGCCACCGGGGAGCTGTTTTTT. Amino acids: CASSLGATGELFF. The full variable domain, rest sourced from reference TRBV7-6 and TRBJ2-2, is GAGVSQSPRYKVTKRGQDVALRCDPISGHVSLYWYRQALGQGPEFLTYFNYEAQQDKSGLPNDRFSAERPEGSISTLTIQRTEQRDSAMYRCASSLGATGELFFGEGSRLTVL.

This CDR3 is CASSSDSGNTIYF. The DNA for the CDR3 is TGTGCCAGCAGCTCCGATTCAGGAAACACCATATATTTT. The V gene is TRBV7-2, the J gene TRBJ1-3; the D is unclear. Germline V CDR1 and CDR2: SGHTA, FQGNSA. The CDR3 has 13 amino acids. Trimming shortened V by 4 bases and J by 4 bases, and 8 bases separated the two germline ends.

The chain links TRBV10-1 to TRBJ1-6; D uncertain. This CDR3 is built from 15 residues. Trimming took off 0 bases at V and 7 bases at J, with 10 bases between the two ends. Germline assignment: CDR1 WNHNN and CDR2 SYGVQD (reference sequence). As DNA, the CDR3 is TGCGCCAGCAGTGAGTCTGGACGAAGGAATTCACCCCTCCACTTT. Residues: CASSESGRRNSPLHF.

The chain is built from TRBV29-1 and TRBJ2-1; a weak D match, TRBD2 (5 bases). The germline gives CDR1 SQVTM, CDR2 ANQGSEA. V gave up 6 bases and J gave up 3 bases, with 15 bases separating them. The CDR3 is 14 residues long. CDR3 coding DNA: TGCAGCGTGTCGGAGAGGGAGCACTACAATGAGCAGTTCTTC. Translating it yields CSVSEREHYNEQFF.

The V gene is TRBV7-9, the J gene TRBJ1-4; TRBD1 is a possible D gene (6 bases). V was cut by 2 bases and J by 3 bases, with 10 bases left in between. CDR3 size: 15 residues. Germline CDR1 SEHNR, CDR2 FQNEAQ (reference sequence). The CDR3 region has the DNA TGTGCCAGCAGCTTACAGACAGGTGCTAATGAAAAACTGTTTTTT. Residues: CASSLQTGANEKLFF.

The V and J genes are TRBV29-1 and TRBJ2-3; 11 bases align to TRBD2. This CDR3 has 14 amino acids. CDR1 and CDR2 (germline): SQVTM, ANQGSEA. The junction had 3 bases not matched to a gene; V was cut back by 1 base and J by 6 bases. The CDR3 sequence is CSVEASSGGDTQYF. The CDR3 DNA is TGCAGCGTTGAAGCTTCTAGCGGGGGGGATACGCAGTATTTT.